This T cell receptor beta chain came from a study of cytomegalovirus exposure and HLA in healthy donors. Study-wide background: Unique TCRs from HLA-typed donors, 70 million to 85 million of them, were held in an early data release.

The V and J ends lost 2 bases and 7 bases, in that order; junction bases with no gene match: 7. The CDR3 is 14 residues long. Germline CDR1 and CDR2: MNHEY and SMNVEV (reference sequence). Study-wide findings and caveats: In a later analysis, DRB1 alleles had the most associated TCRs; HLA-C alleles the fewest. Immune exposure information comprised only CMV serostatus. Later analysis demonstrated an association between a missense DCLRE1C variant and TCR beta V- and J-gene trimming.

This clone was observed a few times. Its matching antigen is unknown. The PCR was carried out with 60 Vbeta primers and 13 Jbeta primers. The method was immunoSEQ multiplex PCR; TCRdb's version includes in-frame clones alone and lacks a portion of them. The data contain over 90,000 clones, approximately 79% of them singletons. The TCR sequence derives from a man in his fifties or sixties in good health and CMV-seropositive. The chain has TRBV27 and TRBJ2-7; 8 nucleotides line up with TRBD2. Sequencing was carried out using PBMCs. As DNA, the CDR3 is TGTGCCAGCAGTTTAATGCGGGAGGCGGGGGAGCAGTACTTC. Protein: CASSLMREAGEQYF.